This TCR beta chain stems from a study of T cell repertoires in cytomegalovirus infection. The overall study: In public TCR beta signatures, there were indications of both CMV infection and matching HLA type.

TCRdb re-analysed the reads in MiXCR, keeping a single row per CDR3 protein. The sample lists roughly 230,000 distinct CDR3 sequences; approximately 7% were seen once. This clonotype was recorded many times. Its antigen is currently unknown. Study-wide points: CMV carriers with the relevant HLA were identified by cumulative public TCR beta family frequency. The ex vivo response showed dominance by HLA-C-restricted CMV-specific TCR beta clonotypes.

The CDR3 sequence is 19 residues long. In germline, CDR1 is SGHRS, CDR2 YFSETQ. V lost 5 bases, J lost 0 bases, and 10 bases stayed unmatched. The sequencing input was PBMCs. The chain carries TRBV5-1 and TRBJ2-1; 14 bases are shared with TRBD2. This sequence originates from a human donor in good health (CMV status not recorded). Some clones in this sample may be carry-over from other donors' samples. The CDR3 DNA sequence: TGCGCCAGCAGAACCCCGGGACTAGCGGGGGAGCGCTCCTACAATGAGCAGTTCTTC. Amino acids: CASRTPGLAGERSYNEQFF.